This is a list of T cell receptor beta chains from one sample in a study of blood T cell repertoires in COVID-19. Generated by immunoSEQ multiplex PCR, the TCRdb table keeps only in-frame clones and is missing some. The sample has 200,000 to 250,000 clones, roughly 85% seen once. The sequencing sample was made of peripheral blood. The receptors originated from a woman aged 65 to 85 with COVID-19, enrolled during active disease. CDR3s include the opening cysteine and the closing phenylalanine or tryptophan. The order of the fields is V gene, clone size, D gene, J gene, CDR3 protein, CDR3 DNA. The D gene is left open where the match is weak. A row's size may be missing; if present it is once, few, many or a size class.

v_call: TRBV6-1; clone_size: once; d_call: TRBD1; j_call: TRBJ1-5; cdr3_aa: CASSAPGGRSNQPQHF; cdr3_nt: TGTGCCAGCAGTGCTCCAGGGGGCAGAAGCAATCAGCCCCAGCATTTT
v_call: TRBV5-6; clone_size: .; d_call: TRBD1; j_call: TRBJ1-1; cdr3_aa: CASSLTGLNTEAFF; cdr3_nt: TGTGCCAGCAGCCTGACAGGGTTGAACACTGAAGCTTTCTTT
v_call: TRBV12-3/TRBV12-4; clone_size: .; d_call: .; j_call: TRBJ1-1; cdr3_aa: CASSPGESTEAFF; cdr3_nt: TGTGCCAGCAGTCCAGGGGAGTCCACTGAAGCTTTCTTT
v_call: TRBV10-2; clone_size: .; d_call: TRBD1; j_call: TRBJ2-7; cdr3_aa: CASSETGQVLYEQYF; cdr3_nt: TGCGCCAGCAGTGAGACCGGACAGGTTCTGTACGAGCAGTACTTC
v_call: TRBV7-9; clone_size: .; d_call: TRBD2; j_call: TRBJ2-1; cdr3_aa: CASSVTGLAGREQFF; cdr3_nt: TGTGCCAGCAGCGTAACAGGGCTAGCGGGACGTGAGCAGTTCTTC
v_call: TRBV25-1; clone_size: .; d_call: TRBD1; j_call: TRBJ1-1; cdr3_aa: CASSEPGTGEAFF; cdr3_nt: TGTGCCAGCAGTGAACCCGGGACAGGGGAAGCTTTCTTT
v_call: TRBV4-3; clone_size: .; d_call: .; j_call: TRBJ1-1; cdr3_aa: CASSQDRNSPEAFF; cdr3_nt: TGCGCCAGCAGCCAAGACAGGAATTCTCCTGAAGCTTTCTTT
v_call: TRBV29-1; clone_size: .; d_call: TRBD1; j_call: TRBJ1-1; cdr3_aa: CSVGNRGGTEAFF; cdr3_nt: TGCAGCGTTGGAAACAGGGGGGGTACTGAAGCTTTCTTT
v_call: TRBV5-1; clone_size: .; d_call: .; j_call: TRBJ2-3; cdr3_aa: CASSPEVGGADTQYF; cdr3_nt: TGCGCCAGCAGCCCTGAGGTAGGGGGGGCAGATACGCAGTATTTT
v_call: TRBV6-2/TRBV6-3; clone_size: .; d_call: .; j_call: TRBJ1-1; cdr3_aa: CASSYSGVFGDTEAFF; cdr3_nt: TGTGCCAGCAGTTACTCCGGCGTTTTTGGAGACACTGAAGCTTTCTTT
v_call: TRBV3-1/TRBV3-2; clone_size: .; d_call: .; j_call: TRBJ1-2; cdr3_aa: CASSPHRDMGDYGYTF; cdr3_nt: TGTGCCAGCAGCCCTCACAGGGACATGGGGGACTATGGCTACACCTTC
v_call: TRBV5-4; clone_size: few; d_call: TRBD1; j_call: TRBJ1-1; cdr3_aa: CASGDRGRSTEAFF; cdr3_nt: TGTGCCAGCGGGGACAGGGGGCGGAGCACTGAAGCTTTCTTT
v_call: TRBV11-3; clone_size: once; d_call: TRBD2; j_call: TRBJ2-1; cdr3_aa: CASSPGLAGGSDEQFF; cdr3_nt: TGTGCCAGCAGCCCGGGACTAGCGGGAGGATCCGATGAGCAGTTCTTC
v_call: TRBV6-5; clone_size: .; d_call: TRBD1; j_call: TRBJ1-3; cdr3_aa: CASSQDRGPGNTIYF; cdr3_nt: TGTGCCAGCAGTCAGGACAGGGGGCCTGGAAACACCATATATTTT
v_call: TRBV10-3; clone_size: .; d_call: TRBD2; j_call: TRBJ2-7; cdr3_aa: CAISESLGLAREQYF; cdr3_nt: TGTGCCATCAGTGAGTCGCTAGGACTAGCGAGGGAGCAGTACTTC
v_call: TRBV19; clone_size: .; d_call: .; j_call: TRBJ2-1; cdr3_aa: CASSIDRNNEQFF; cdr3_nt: TGTGCCAGTAGTATAGACAGAAACAATGAGCAGTTCTTC